This T cell receptor beta chain was identified in a study of vaccination and CD4 T cells after COVID-19. The study, taken as a whole, reports: Although the median of SARS-CoV-2-reactive clonotypes rose from about 20 to 38, the change was not significant. Convalescent patients had 304 of 307 vaccine-specific clones showing spike mono-reactivity.

Comments on this clonotype: What it binds is unknown.

Cultured CD4+ T-cell DNA underwent Oncomine TCR Beta short-read sequencing. DNA came from CD4+ T cells after culture. Via MiXCR, TCRdb re-called the PCR reads, giving one row per CDR3 protein. The repertoire holds under 20,000 distinct CDR3 sequences, with over 50% as singletons. The CDR3 totals 15 residues. Germline V lookup: CDR1 LNHDA, CDR2 SQIVND (reference sequence). Trimming stripped 6 bases from V and 6 bases from J, with 17 bases between. Treatment: roughly 10-day PBMC culture with coronavirus spike peptide pools or control peptides (ViraFEST assay). Fresh replacement IL-2 medium substituted for half the medium on days 3 and 7.

This chain uses TRBV19 with TRBJ2-2; D remains unclear. This sequence originates from a human donor who had recovered from COVID-19. Sequenced material: CD4+ T cells from blood, cultured in vitro. This CDR3 reads CASSMVTPLAGELFF. In DNA form, the CDR3 reads TGTGCCAGTAGCATGGTCACTCCCCTGGCCGGGGAGCTGTTTTTT.